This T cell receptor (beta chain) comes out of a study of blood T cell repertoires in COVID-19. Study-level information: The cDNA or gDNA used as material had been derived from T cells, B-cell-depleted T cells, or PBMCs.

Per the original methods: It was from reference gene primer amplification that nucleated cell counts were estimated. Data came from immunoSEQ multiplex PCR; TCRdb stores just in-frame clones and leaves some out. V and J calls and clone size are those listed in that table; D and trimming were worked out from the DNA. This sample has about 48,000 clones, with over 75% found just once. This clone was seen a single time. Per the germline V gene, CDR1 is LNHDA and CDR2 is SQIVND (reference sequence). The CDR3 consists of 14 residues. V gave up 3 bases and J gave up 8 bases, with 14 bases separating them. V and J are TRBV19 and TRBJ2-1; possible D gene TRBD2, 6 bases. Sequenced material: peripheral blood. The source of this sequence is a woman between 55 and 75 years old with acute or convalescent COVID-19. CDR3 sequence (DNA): TGTGCCAGTAGTATTGGCGCGGGGTGGGATGAGCAGTTCTTC. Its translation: CASSIGAGWDEQFF. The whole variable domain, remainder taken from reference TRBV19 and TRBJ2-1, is DGGITQSPKYLFRKEGQNVTLSCEQNLNHDAMYWYRQDPGQGLRLIYYSQIVNDFQKGDIAEGYSVSREKKESFPLTVTSAQKNPTAFYLCASSIGAGWDEQFFGPGTRLTVL.